The table lists the clone carrying this T cell receptor (beta chain) with a count of one. The antigen remains unidentified. TCRdb reanalysed the RT-PCR reads using MiXCR and keeps one entry per CDR3 protein. This sample has 500,000 to 650,000 distinct CDR3 sequences, with about 7.6% found just once. The CDR3 has 14 amino acids. V shed 4 bases and J shed 5 bases, with 13 bases lying between them. This sample is part of a study of response to subunit inactivated influenza vaccine. Findings and limits, study-wide: The authors offered the suggestion that each seasonal influenza vaccination recruits few new T cells.

The sample in question was PBMCs from blood, obtained around 2 years after vaccination. This clonotype originated in a man between 50 and 69 years old who received an inactivated influenza vaccine. The chain recombines TRBV5-3 with TRBJ1-5, with TRBD1 as a possible D gene (5 bases). TRBV5-3 is given ORF status, its function remaining uncertain. The CDR3 here is CARSQSGADQPQHF. DNA for the CDR3: TGTGCCAGAAGCCAGAGTGGGGCTGATCAGCCCCAGCATTTT.